This TCR beta chain was observed in a study of blood T cell repertoires in COVID-19. Germline V CDR1 and CDR2: SGDLS, YYNGEE. This CDR3 spans 14 amino acids. J gave up 6 bases and V 3 bases, and 4 bases lay outside the gene matches. Here immunoSEQ multiplex PCR was the method, and the copy in TCRdb shows in-frame clones only, minus some. The sample gives around 150,000 clones, approximately 80% of which show up once; roughly 13% is in the top ten. What the recovered Cohort 3 donors had was two negative PCRs, clearance, or symptom resolution. The sequence came from a woman aged 55-70 years who had recovered from COVID-19. The gene calls are TRBV9 and TRBJ2-3; 10 bases are a match to TRBD1. The sequenced material came from PBMCs or T cells enriched from blood (not recorded which). The chain's CDR3 is CASSEETGGDTQYF. CDR3 bases: TGTGCCAGCAGCGAAGAGACAGGGGGCGATACGCAGTATTTT.